This T cell receptor (beta chain) is from a study of patients and donors after allogeneic stem cell transplantation. Each CDR3 protein is one row after TCRdb ran MiXCR on the RT-PCR reads. The sample records approximately 150,000 distinct CDR3 sequences, approximately 24% being singletons. The CDR3 is 13 residues long. Germline V gene sequence: CDR1 SGHRS, CDR2 YFSETQ. Unmatched junction bases numbered 4, after V lost 4 bases and J lost 5 bases. The source material was blood, either unsorted or a sorted T cell fraction (not recorded which). The V call is TRBV5-1, the J call TRBJ1-2; 8 positions agree with TRBD1. This receptor was obtained from a human donor who was either an allogeneic HSCT recipient or a stem cell or donor lymphocyte infusion donor (not recorded which). It is not recorded whose cells these are; they may come from a transplant donor. CDR3 DNA sequence: TGCGCCAGCAGCGCGGACAGGGATTATGGCTACACCTTC. Protein: CASSADRDYGYTF.